The 24 T cell receptor beta chains below come from one sample, sequenced in a study of shared clonotypes between healthy human individuals. Profiled with immunoSEQ multiplex PCR; TCRdb holds only in-frame clones, not every one. Of about 600,000 clones listed, around 77% were seen once; the top ten hold 12%. Sequencing used PBMCs. The receptor source for this set is a woman aged 40 to 50 in good health. Some clones in this sample may be carry-over from other donors' samples.

In the case of this clone: Since a far larger clone is one base different, this is likely a read error. The same CDR3 also results from other DNA sequences found in this sample. V gene TRBV30 combines with J gene TRBJ1-1; a possible D gene is TRBD1 (6 bases). This CDR3 is built from 12 residues. Looked up from germline, CDR1 is GTSNPN and CDR2 is SVGIG (reference sequence). The CDR3 is CASNRVNTEAFF. As DNA, the CDR3 is TGCGCCTCAAACAGGGTGAACACTGAAGCTTTCTTT. Full variable domain (missing parts from reference TRBV30 and TRBJ1-1): SQTIHQWPATLVQPVGSPLSLECTVEGTSNPNLYWYRQAAGRGLQLLFYSVGIGQISSEVPQNLSASRPQDRQFILSSKKLLLSDSGFYLCASNRVNTEAFFGQGTRLTVV.

The CDR3 sequence is CATSINLPGTGDWLGYTF. In DNA form, the CDR3 reads TGTGCCACCAGCATCAACCTTCCGGGAACAGGGGATTGGTTGGGCTACACCTTC. The genes are TRBV15 and TRBJ1-2; the match to TRBD1 covers 7 bases. The CDR3 totals 18 residues. V shed 4 bases, J shed 8 bases, and the junction held 22 bases outside the gene matches. Looked up from germline, CDR1 is LNHNV and CDR2 is YYDKDF (reference sequence).

This clone appeared many times. This CDR3 is also generated by other DNA sequences in the sample. This chain connects TRBV5-1 to TRBJ1-1; D unclear. Germline V gene sequence: CDR1 SGHRS, CDR2 YFSETQ. The CDR3 has 14 amino acids. V was pared by 0 bases and J by 1 base, with 7 bases between. CDR3 residues: CASSLGPTNTEAFF. CDR3 sequence (DNA): TGCGCCAGCAGCTTGGGACCTACGAACACTGAAGCTTTCTTT.

This chain links TRBV12-5 with TRBJ2-6, with D possibly TRBD1 on 5 matching bases. CDR3 length equals 18 residues. Germline loops: CDR1 LGHNT, CDR2 FRNRAP. Deletions cut 5 bases from V and 5 bases from J, with 22 bases between. CDR3 DNA sequence: TGTGCTAGTGGTACCCCTTATGCAGGACAAAGTCGGGCCAACGTCCTGACTTTC. Translating gives CASGTPYAGQSRANVLTF.

V and J are TRBV5-4 and TRBJ2-5; 12 bases agree with TRBD2. This CDR3 has 17 residues. The germline V gene has CDR1 SGHNT and CDR2 YYREEE (reference sequence). V was clipped by 4 bases and J by 1 base; unmatched bases: 8. The CDR3 spells CASSQGTSGGTQETQYF. In nucleotides, the CDR3 is TGTGCCAGCAGCCAAGGAACTAGCGGGGGGACCCAAGAGACCCAGTACTTC.

The chain has TRBV11-2 and TRBJ2-1; possibly TRBD1 or TRBD2 for D (5 bases each). Trimming stripped 6 bases from V and 5 bases from J, with 17 bases between. The CDR3 runs to 15 residues. CDR1 and CDR2 (germline): SGHAT, FQNNGV. The DNA of the CDR3 is TGTGCCAGCAGTACCCCATCCCGGGACGACAATGAGCAGTTCTTC. This codes for CASSTPSRDDNEQFF.

This clone came up a few times. The chain uses TRBV29-1 and TRBJ1-1; tentatively, D is TRBD1 (6 bases). This CDR3 region has 13 residues. Germline values: CDR1 SQVTM, CDR2 ANQGSEA. The ends were cut back, 6 bases at V and 5 bases at J, with 16 bases in the middle. CDR3 sequence: CSVESTGGTEAFF. The CDR3 DNA reads as TGCAGCGTGGAATCGACAGGTGGAACTGAAGCTTTCTTT.

The chain recombines TRBV7-9 with TRBJ1-4; TRBD1 might be the D (6 bases). With 5 bases removed from V and 3 bases from J, the gap between germline ends came to 13 bases. The CDR3 spans 15 residues. Germline V gives CDR1 SEHNR, CDR2 FQNEAQ (reference sequence). The CDR3 nucleotides read TGTGCCAGCAGCCCGTTAGAGGGGGCTAATGAAAAACTGTTTTTT. Residues: CASSPLEGANEKLFF.

The chain combines TRBV29-1 with TRBJ2-5; 7 bases are a match to TRBD1. The CDR3 consists of 13 residues. With 2 bases clipped from V and 7 bases from J, the junction kept 7 bases outside the gene matches. Looked up from germline, CDR1 is SQVTM and CDR2 is ANQGSEA. Here the CDR3 reads CSVEPTGIGTQYF. The CDR3 coding sequence is TGCAGCGTTGAACCGACAGGGATCGGGACCCAGTACTTC. The variable domain in full, completed from reference TRBV29-1 and TRBJ2-5, reads SAVISQKPSRDICQRGTSLTIQCQVDSQVTMMFWYRQQPGQSLTLIATANQGSEATYESGFVIDKFPISRPNLTFSTLTVSNMSPEDSSIYLCSVEPTGIGTQYFGPGTRLLVL.

The chain employs TRBV28 and TRBJ1-5; D may be TRBD1 (5 bases). The CDR3 totals 13 residues. V shed 3 bases and J shed 7 bases, with 10 bases lying between them. CDR1 and CDR2 (germline): MDHEN, SYDVKM. The CDR3 protein is CASSFDSLQPQHF. As DNA, the CDR3 is TGTGCCAGCAGTTTCGACAGCCTACAGCCCCAGCATTTT.

The chain combines TRBV13 with TRBJ1-2; D unresolved. Germline CDR1 is PRHDT and CDR2 is FYEKMQ (reference sequence). The CDR3 length is 14 residues. Trimming stripped 0 bases from V and 8 bases from J, with 13 bases between. The CDR3 DNA reads as TGTGCCAGCAGCTTAGGCCTGACGGGTTTGGGCTACACCTTC. Translation gives CASSLGLTGLGYTF.

This rearrangement joins TRBV2 to TRBJ1-2; 8 bases agree with TRBD1. Germline V gene sequence: CDR1 SNHLY, CDR2 FYNNEI. V was pared by 6 bases and J by 7 bases, with 10 bases of the junction left unmatched. CDR3 length equals 14 residues. The DNA for the CDR3 is TGTGCCAGCAGATTAGGATTGACAGGGGCTGGCTACACCTTC. It codes for CASRLGLTGAGYTF.

The sample holds many counts of this clone. The chain links TRBV27 to TRBJ2-1; no reliable D call. This CDR3 is 12 amino acids long. Trimming shortened V by 8 bases and J by 7 bases, and 12 bases separated the two germline ends. Germline CDR1 MNHEY, CDR2 SMNVEV (reference sequence). The CDR3 is CASGFIGNEQFF. CDR3 nucleotides: TGTGCCAGCGGATTTATAGGGAATGAGCAGTTCTTC.

The chain has TRBV30 and TRBJ1-4; 9 bases agree with TRBD1. This CDR3 has 12 residues. V lost 1 base, J lost 11 bases, and 2 bases stayed unmatched. Germline V lookup: CDR1 GTSNPN, CDR2 SVGIG (reference sequence). CDR3 nucleotide sequence: TGTGCCTGGAGTGCAGGACAGGGGAAACTGTTTTTT. It specifies CAWSAGQGKLFF.

The J gene is TRBJ1-2, the V gene TRBV7-3; D call uncertain. V was shortened by 2 bases and J by 0 bases, with 10 bases between the two germline ends. The CDR3 length is 15 residues. Germline CDR1 and CDR2: SGHTA and FQGTGA. DNA for the CDR3: TGTGCCAGCAGCTTAGAAGCAGGAGCTAACTATGGCTACACCTTC. It encodes CASSLEAGANYGYTF. Combining the CDR3 with reference TRBV7-3 and TRBJ1-2 gives the whole variable domain GAGVSQTPSNKVTEKGKYVELRCDPISGHTALYWYRQSLGQGPEFLIYFQGTGAADDSGLPNDRFFAVRPEGSVSTLKIQRTERGDSAVYLCASSLEAGANYGYTFGSGTRLTVV.

V usage is TRBV9 and J usage is TRBJ1-1; no reliable D call. This CDR3 contains 12 residues. The V gene lost 8 bases and the J gene lost 8 bases, with 16 bases spanning the gap. The germline CDR1 and CDR2 sequences are SGDLS and YYNGEE. The CDR3 sequence is CASRRVGGEAFF. The CDR3 DNA reads TGTGCCAGTAGGAGGGTCGGTGGGGAAGCTTTCTTT.

The V call is TRBV27, the J call TRBJ2-1; D ambiguous. This CDR3 has 13 residues. CDR1 and CDR2 (germline): MNHEY, SMNVEV (reference sequence). Trimming cost V 5 bases and J 9 bases, with 14 bases left between them. CDR3 region: CASSIPTRREQFF. The CDR3 bases are TGTGCCAGCAGTATCCCCACTCGGCGTGAGCAGTTCTTC.

The table lists this clone with a few counts. This rearrangement joins TRBV30 to TRBJ1-1, with a weak D call TRBD1 (5 bases). The V and J ends lost 5 bases and 5 bases respectively, with 15 bases between them. Germline CDR1 and CDR2: GTSNPN and SVGIG (reference sequence). The CDR3 length is 13 residues. CDR3 nucleotide sequence: TGTGCCTGGGTTACAGGTTGGGGGACTGAAGCTTTCTTT. Translated: CAWVTGWGTEAFF. The whole variable domain, filled in from reference TRBV30 and TRBJ1-1, reads SQTIHQWPATLVQPVGSPLSLECTVEGTSNPNLYWYRQAAGRGLQLLFYSVGIGQISSEVPQNLSASRPQDRQFILSSKKLLLSDSGFYLCAWVTGWGTEAFFGQGTRLTVV.

The rearrangement joins TRBV4-2 to TRBJ2-7; 8 bases match TRBD2. The CDR3 is 14 residues long. Germline CDR1 and CDR2: LGHNA and YNFKEQ. V lost 0 bases, J lost 6 bases, and 4 bases stayed unmatched. The CDR3 spells CASSQDAAGGEQYF. The CDR3 region has the DNA TGTGCCAGCAGCCAAGATGCCGCGGGAGGCGAGCAGTACTTC.

The chain couples TRBV6-1 to TRBJ1-5, with D hard to call. There are 14 residues in the CDR3. Germline V lookup: CDR1 MNHNS, CDR2 SASEGT. Trimming removed 3 bases at V and 1 base at J, with 7 bases between. The CDR3 DNA sequence: TGTGCCAGCAGTGAGGGTGGGAGCAATCAGCCCCAGCATTTT. Amino acids: CASSEGGSNQPQHF.

The chain carries TRBV30 and TRBJ1-4; TRBD1 agrees at 9 bases. Germline loops: CDR1 GTSNPN, CDR2 SVGIG (reference sequence). The CDR3 sequence is 12 residues long. Here the CDR3 DNA reads TGTGCATGCGGACAGGGGAATGAAAAACTGTTTTTT. Translated: CACGQGNEKLFF.

The chain carries TRBV11-2 and TRBJ1-6; unclear D gene. The germline gives CDR1 SGHAT, CDR2 FQNNGV. V was cut by 2 bases and J by 0 bases, with 8 bases left in between. This CDR3 contains 16 residues. The CDR3 nucleotides read TGTGCCAGCAGCTTATCTTCTAGCTCCTATAATTCACCCCTCCACTTT. It encodes CASSLSSSSYNSPLHF.

V usage is TRBV18 and J usage is TRBJ2-2; D gene ambiguous. The CDR3 runs to 14 residues. Trimming took 2 bases from V and 5 from J, leaving 9 bases between them. The V gene's germline CDR1 is KGHSH and CDR2 LQKENI. CDR3 sequence (DNA): TGTGCCAGCTCACCAAACCGCACAACCGGGGAGCTGTTTTTT. This encodes CASSPNRTTGELFF.

The rearrangement joins TRBV7-2 to TRBJ2-7, with 9 bases fitting TRBD2. Germline CDR1 SGHTA, CDR2 FQGNSA. The J segment lost 3 bases and the V segment lost 5 bases, leaving 8 bases of the junction unmatched. This CDR3 is 15 amino acids long. CDR3 protein: CASSISGSRIYEQYF. The CDR3 nucleotides are TGTGCCAGCAGCATTAGCGGGAGTCGTATCTACGAGCAGTACTTC.